The rows below give T cell receptor beta chains drawn from one sample of a study of regulatory T cells in long-lasting Graves disease. TCRdb independently ran MiXCR on the multiplex PCR reads; one entry per CDR3 protein. The top ten clones hold 12% of a sample with some 460,000 distinct CDR3 sequences, about 17% of them seen once. Separately, the same data were catalogued under a study of T cells in Graves' hyperthyroidism and ophthalmopathy.

The sample here was peripheral blood mononuclear cells (PBMCs), taken at new diagnosis, from a patient treated with antithyroid drugs. These receptors were obtained from a man aged 35 to 55 with Graves disease. Both conserved end residues are part of each CDR3. A D gene is named only where the DNA matches it firmly. Size values are once, few and many counts, or a class for expanded clones, and some rows have none.

>TRBJ2-3|many|TRBD2|TRBV12-3/TRBV12-4
TGTGCCAGCAAGGGACTAGCGGGAGTAGATACGCAGTATTTT
CASKGLAGVDTQYF
>TRBJ2-5|many|.|TRBV3-1
TGTGCCAGCAGCCCCTTCGGACAGCAAGAGACCCAGTACTTC
CASSPFGQQETQYF
>TRBJ2-7|many|.|TRBV12-3/TRBV12-4
TGTGCCAGCGGCCGGCAACAGGTCATCTACGAGCAGTACTTC
CASGRQQVIYEQYF
>TRBJ2-2|few|TRBD1|TRBV18
TGTGCCAGCTCACCTTACAGGGGGCCCACCGGGGAGCTGTTTTTT
CASSPYRGPTGELFF
>TRBJ2-1|.|TRBD2|TRBV14
TGTGCCAGCAGCCAACCGGGACTAGCGAGCTCCTACAATGAGCAGTTCTTC
CASSQPGLASSYNEQFF
>TRBJ2-7|many|.|TRBV20-1
TGCAGTGCTAGAGATCCTACAGCCGGTCACGAGCAGTACTTC
CSARDPTAGHEQYF
>TRBJ1-1|many|.|TRBV18
TGTGCCAGCTCACCAACCGAGTGGAACACTGAAGCTTTCTTT
CASSPTEWNTEAFF
>TRBJ1-2|few|TRBD1|TRBV5-1
TGCGCCAGCAGCTCCGGGACAGGGCAATATGGCTACACCTTC
CASSSGTGQYGYTF
>TRBJ2-7|many|TRBD2|TRBV2
TGTGCCAGCAGGGGCGCCAGTGGGACTACCTACGAGCAGTACTTC
CASRGASGTTYEQYF
>TRBJ2-7|.|.|TRBV28
TGTGCCAGCAGCTACACTCGGGACACTCTCTACGAGCAGTACTTC
CASSYTRDTLYEQYF
>TRBJ2-3|.|.|TRBV12-3/TRBV12-4
TGTGCCAGCGGTACGGGGACGGGGAGCACAGATACGCAGTATTTT
CASGTGTGSTDTQYF
>TRBJ1-1|many|.|TRBV20-1
TGCAGTGCTAGAGGACAGCCGAACACTGAAGCTTTCTTT
CSARGQPNTEAFF
>TRBJ2-7|few|TRBD2|TRBV20-1
TGCAGTGCTAGAGATTTCGGGACTAGCGGGATCGTTACCTACGAGCAGTACTTC
CSARDFGTSGIVTYEQYF
>TRBJ2-7|.|.|TRBV7-2
TGTGCCAGCAGCTTAGCGGTACAGCCGACCTCCTACGAGCAGTACTTC
CASSLAVQPTSYEQYF
>TRBJ2-7|.|.|TRBV5-1
TGCGCCAGCAGCTTGGGGGGAGTCTGGGGGCAGTACTTC
CASSLGGVWGQYF
>TRBJ2-1|.|TRBD2|TRBV5-1
TGCGCCAGCAGCCCAGGTCGCTCAGCGGGAGGGCCCTACAATGAGCAGTTCTTC
CASSPGRSAGGPYNEQFF
>TRBJ2-7|few|TRBD2|TRBV3-1
TGTGCCAGCACCCGGACTAGCGGGATGTTTCACGAGCAGTACTTC
CASTRTSGMFHEQYF
>TRBJ2-7|.|.|TRBV7-2
TGTGCCAGCAGCTCCTCCTCTGAATACGAGCAGTACTTC
CASSSSSEYEQYF
>TRBJ1-5|.|TRBD1|TRBV5-1
TGCGCCAGCAGCTTGGGTGGGACAGGATATCAGCCCCAGCATTTT
CASSLGGTGYQPQHF
>TRBJ2-3|few|.|TRBV19
TGTGCCAGTAGTCACCCGTACCCCGAGGACGCCACAGATACGCAGTATTTT
CASSHPYPEDATDTQYF
>TRBJ1-4|many|TRBD1|TRBV2
TGTGCCAGCAGTGGGGACAGGACATCAACTAATGAAAAACTGTTTTTT
CASSGDRTSTNEKLFF
>TRBJ2-1|.|TRBD1|TRBV19
TGTGCCAGTAGTGCCGGACAGGGAGTGAATGAGCAGTTCTTC
CASSAGQGVNEQFF
>TRBJ2-1|.|.|TRBV24-1
TGTGCCACCAGTGACCAATTAGGGAAGCAGTTCTTC
CATSDQLGKQFF
>TRBJ1-1|.|.|TRBV20-1
TGCAGTGCTAGAGAAAAGATTTTAAGCACTGAAGCTTTCTTT
CSAREKILSTEAFF
>TRBJ2-2|.|.|TRBV12-3/TRBV12-4
TGTGCCAGCACTCCCTACGGGGGCAGAGACACCGGGGAGCTGTTTTTT
CASTPYGGRDTGELFF
>TRBJ1-1|many|.|TRBV28
TGTGCCAGCAGTCAATTATCCGGGACATCTAAAGGAGCAAACACTGAAGCTTTCTTT
CASSQLSGTSKGANTEAFF
>TRBJ2-7|few|.|TRBV27
TGTGCCAGCAATCCCGGGGTAACGCGCTCCTACGAGCAGTACTTC
CASNPGVTRSYEQYF
>TRBJ2-5|many|.|TRBV20-1
TGCAGTGCTCCGGCGGCAGGGGCAGTGGAGACCCAGTACTTC
CSAPAAGAVETQYF
>TRBJ1-1|many|.|TRBV6-1
TGTGCCAGCAGTCAAAGGTCGCCGAACACTGAAGCTTTCTTT
CASSQRSPNTEAFF
>TRBJ2-3|.|.|TRBV24-1
TGTGCCACCAGTGGCGGCTACCAAGCTAGCACAGATACGCAGTATTTT
CATSGGYQASTDTQYF
>TRBJ2-5|many|TRBD1|TRBV28
TGTGCCAGCACCTTTGGACAGGCAAAAGAGACCCAGTACTTC
CASTFGQAKETQYF
>TRBJ2-7|many|TRBD2|TRBV20-1
TGCAGTGCACCGAGCGGGAGACTTTCCCACGAGCAGTACTTC
CSAPSGRLSHEQYF
>TRBJ2-7|many|TRBD1|TRBV6-5
TGTGCCAGCAGTTATTTAGGGACAGAACCTTACGAGCAGTACTTC
CASSYLGTEPYEQYF
>TRBJ2-2|.|TRBD2|TRBV7-9
TGTGCCAGCAGCCCGATAACCGGACTAGCGGGAAGATACACCGGGGAGCTGTTTTTT
CASSPITGLAGRYTGELFF
>TRBJ2-3|many|.|TRBV7-6
TGTGCCAGCAGCTTAGGGGTCGCGGTCGCTAGCACAGATACGCAGTATTTT
CASSLGVAVASTDTQYF
>TRBJ2-5|.|TRBD2|TRBV3-1
TGTGCCAGCAGCCAAGACGCTCTTATTGGACTAGCTCAAGAGACCCAGTACTTC
CASSQDALIGLAQETQYF
>TRBJ2-2|many|.|TRBV7-3
TGTGCCAGCAGGTACAGGGTAAACACCGGGGAGCTGTTTTTT
CASRYRVNTGELFF
>TRBJ2-3|many|.|TRBV28
TGTGCCAGCAGTTCCCGGGCCCCCCGTTCAGATACGCAGTATTTT
CASSSRAPRSDTQYF
>TRBJ2-1|many|TRBD2|TRBV20-1
TGCAGTGCTAGACAGCGGGGAGGTTCCTACAATGAGCAGTTCTTC
CSARQRGGSYNEQFF
>TRBJ2-7|.|.|TRBV6-2/TRBV6-3
TGTGCCAGCAGTTACAGACCACAGGGATACGAGCAGTACTTC
CASSYRPQGYEQYF
>TRBJ2-4|.|.|TRBV7-9
TGTGCCAGCAGCTTAGAAGGGAGTTGGATTCAGTACTTC
CASSLEGSWIQYF